A selection of T cell receptor beta chains follows, all from one sample in a study of cytomegalovirus exposure and HLA in healthy donors. TCRdb keeps only in-frame clones here, not all; method: immunoSEQ multiplex PCR. In total, the table holds approximately 68,000 clones. Sequenced input: PBMCs. The receptors were gathered from a female donor in good health and CMV-seropositive. Each CDR3 is given without its conserved first and last residue.

v_gene: TRBV11-2
CDR3aa: ASSPVKGKGAYGYT

v_gene: TRBV19
CDR3aa: ASSIIGVDYNEQF

v_gene: TRBV7-7
CDR3aa: ASSLSASAGASGELF

v_gene: TRBV4-2
CDR3aa: ASSQIGTGGQNIQY

v_gene: TRBV6-5
CDR3aa: ASRLGGTGELF

v_gene: TRBV11-2
CDR3aa: ASSSVHRGRVGTEAF

v_gene: TRBV6-5
CDR3aa: ASSSAAGTNIGEQF

v_gene: TRBV7-2
CDR3aa: ASSLGQGTNEKLF

v_gene: TRBV30
CDR3aa: AWTFGTSGSDTQY

v_gene: TRBV4-1
CDR3aa: ASSPTADTYSPLH

v_gene: TRBV10-2
CDR3aa: ASRTSGSETQY

v_gene: TRBV5-5
CDR3aa: ASSLGGTGPSSGYT

v_gene: TRBV28
CDR3aa: ASVGGRRQETQY

v_gene: TRBV7-8
CDR3aa: ASSLGTSGEETQY

v_gene: TRBV2
CDR3aa: ASRVQGVVSYEQY

v_gene: TRBV9
CDR3aa: ASSVTGGDTGELF

v_gene: TRBV7-9
CDR3aa: ASSLTGSGTGELF

v_gene: TRBV6-5
CDR3aa: ASSYRWNTGELF

v_gene: TRBV7-2
CDR3aa: ASSSSGKAETQY

v_gene: TRBV9
CDR3aa: ASSVGPSGGDNEQF

v_gene: TRBV5-1
CDR3aa: ASSLGQPTNTEAF

v_gene: TRBV4-2
CDR3aa: ASSQDNGQGIGYT